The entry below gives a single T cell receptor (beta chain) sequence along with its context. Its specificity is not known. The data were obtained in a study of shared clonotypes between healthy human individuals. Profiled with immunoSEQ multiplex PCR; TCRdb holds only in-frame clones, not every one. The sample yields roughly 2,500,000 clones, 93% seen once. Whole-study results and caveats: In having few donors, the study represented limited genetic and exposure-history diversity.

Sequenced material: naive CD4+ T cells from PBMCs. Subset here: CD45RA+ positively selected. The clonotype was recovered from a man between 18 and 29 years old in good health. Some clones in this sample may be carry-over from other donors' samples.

The CDR3 coding sequence is TGTGCCAGTAGCCCGACGCAGGGACCCTATGGCTACACCTTC. As protein: CASSPTQGPYGYTF. The chain carries TRBV19 and TRBJ1-2; TRBD1 is a possible D gene (5 bases). The V end was cut by 6 bases, the J end by 4 bases, with 15 bases between. Germline values: CDR1 LNHDA, CDR2 SQIVND (reference sequence). The CDR3 length is 14 residues.